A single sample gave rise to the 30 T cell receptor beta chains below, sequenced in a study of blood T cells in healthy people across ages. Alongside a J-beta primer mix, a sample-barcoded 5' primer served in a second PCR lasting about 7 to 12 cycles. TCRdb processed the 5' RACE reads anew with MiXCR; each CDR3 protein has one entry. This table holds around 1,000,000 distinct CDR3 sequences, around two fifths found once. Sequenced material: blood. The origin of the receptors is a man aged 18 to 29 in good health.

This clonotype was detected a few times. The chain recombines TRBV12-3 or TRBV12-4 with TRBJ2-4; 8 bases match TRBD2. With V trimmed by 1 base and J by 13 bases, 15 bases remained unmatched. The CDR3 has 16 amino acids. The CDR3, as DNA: TGTGCCAGCAGTTTAGGTAGCGGGGTGAAATACAATGAGCAGTACTTC. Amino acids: CASSLGSGVKYNEQYF.

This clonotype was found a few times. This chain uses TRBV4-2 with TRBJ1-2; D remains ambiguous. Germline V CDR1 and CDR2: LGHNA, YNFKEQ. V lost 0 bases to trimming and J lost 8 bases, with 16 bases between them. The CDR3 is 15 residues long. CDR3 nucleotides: TGTGCCAGCAGCCAAGATAGTTGGGTTGCGCGCGGCTACACCTTC. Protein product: CASSQDSWVARGYTF.

The CDR3 region is CASSSNRFRENSPLHF. The CDR3 DNA is TGTGCCAGCAGCTCGAACCGCTTTAGAGAGAATTCACCCCTCCACTTT. J is TRBJ1-6 and V is TRBV27; D is uncertain. CDR1 MNHEY and CDR2 SMNVEV come from the germline V gene (reference sequence). There are 16 residues in the CDR3. Trimming removed 6 bases from V and 7 bases from J, with 19 bases in between.

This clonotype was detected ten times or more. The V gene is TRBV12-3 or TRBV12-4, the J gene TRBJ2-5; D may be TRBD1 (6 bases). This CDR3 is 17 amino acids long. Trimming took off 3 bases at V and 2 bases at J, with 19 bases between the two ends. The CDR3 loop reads CASSFGGPNGYQETQYF. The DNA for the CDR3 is TGTGCCAGCAGTTTTGGGGGCCCCAACGGGTATCAAGAGACCCAGTACTTC.

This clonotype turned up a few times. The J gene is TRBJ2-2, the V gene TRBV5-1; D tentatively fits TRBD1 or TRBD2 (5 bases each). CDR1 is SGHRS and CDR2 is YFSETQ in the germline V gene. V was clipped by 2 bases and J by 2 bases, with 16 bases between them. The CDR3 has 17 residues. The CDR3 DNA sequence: TGCGCCAGCAGCTTCGGGGCGATAAATCCAAACACCGGGGAGCTGTTTTTT. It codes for CASSFGAINPNTGELFF. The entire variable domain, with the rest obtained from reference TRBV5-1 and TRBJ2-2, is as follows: KAGVTQTPRYLIKTRGQQVTLSCSPISGHRSVSWYQQTPGQGLQFLFEYFSETQRNKGNFPGRFSGRQFSNSRSEMNVSTLELGDSALYLCASSFGAINPNTGELFFGEGSRLTVL.

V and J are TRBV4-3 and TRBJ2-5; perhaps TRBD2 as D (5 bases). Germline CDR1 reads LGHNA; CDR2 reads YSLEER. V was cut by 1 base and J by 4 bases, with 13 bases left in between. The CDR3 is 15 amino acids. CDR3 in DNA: TGCGCCAGCAGCCAAGCGGAGCGGAAGGGAGAGACCCAGTACTTC. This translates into CASSQAERKGETQYF.

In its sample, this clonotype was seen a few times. The CDR3 DNA reads TGTGCCAGCAGCTTCATGGACAGGGACAATTCACCCCTCCACTTT. It codes for CASSFMDRDNSPLHF. The chain is built from TRBV13 and TRBJ1-6; 8 nucleotides agree with TRBD1. This CDR3 region has 15 residues. The V and J ends lost 3 bases and 7 bases, in that order; junction bases with no gene match: 5. Per the germline V gene, CDR1 is PRHDT and CDR2 is FYEKMQ (reference sequence).

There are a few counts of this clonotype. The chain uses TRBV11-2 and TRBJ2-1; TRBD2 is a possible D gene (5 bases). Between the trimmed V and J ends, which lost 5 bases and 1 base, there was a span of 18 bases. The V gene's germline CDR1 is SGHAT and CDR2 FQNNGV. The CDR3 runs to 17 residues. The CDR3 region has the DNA TGTGCCAGCAGCCCCATTGTTGCGGGTGGATCCTACAATGAGCAGTTCTTC. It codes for CASSPIVAGGSYNEQFF.

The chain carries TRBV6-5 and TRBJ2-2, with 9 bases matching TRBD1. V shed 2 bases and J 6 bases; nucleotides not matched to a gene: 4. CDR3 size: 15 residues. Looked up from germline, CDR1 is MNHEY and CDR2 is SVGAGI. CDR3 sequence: CASSYTGGASGELFF. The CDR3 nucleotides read TGTGCCAGCAGTTACACAGGGGGCGCGTCCGGGGAGCTGTTTTTT.

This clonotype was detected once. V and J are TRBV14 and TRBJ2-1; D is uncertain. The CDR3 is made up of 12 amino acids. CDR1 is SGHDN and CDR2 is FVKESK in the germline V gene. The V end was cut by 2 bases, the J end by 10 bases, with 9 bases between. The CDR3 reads CASSQWAREQFF. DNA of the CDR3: TGTGCCAGCAGCCAATGGGCGAGAGAGCAGTTCTTC.

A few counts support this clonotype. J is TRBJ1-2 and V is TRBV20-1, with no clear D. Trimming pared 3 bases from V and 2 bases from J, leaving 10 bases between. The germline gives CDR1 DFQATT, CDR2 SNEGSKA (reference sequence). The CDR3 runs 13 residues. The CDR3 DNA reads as TGCAGTGCTAGTGAGTCGGGAAACTATGGCTACACCTTC. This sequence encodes CSASESGNYGYTF.

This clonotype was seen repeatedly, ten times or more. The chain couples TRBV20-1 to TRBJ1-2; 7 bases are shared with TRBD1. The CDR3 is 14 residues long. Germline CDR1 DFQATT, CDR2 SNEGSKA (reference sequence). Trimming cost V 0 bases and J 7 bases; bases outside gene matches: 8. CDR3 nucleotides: TGCAGTGCTAGAGATAAGTGGGACAGAACTGGCTACACCTTC. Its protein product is CSARDKWDRTGYTF.

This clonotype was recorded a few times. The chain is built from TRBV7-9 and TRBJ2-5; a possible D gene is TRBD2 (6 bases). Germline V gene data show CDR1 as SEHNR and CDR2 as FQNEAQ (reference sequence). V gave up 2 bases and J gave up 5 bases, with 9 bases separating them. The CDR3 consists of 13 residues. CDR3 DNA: TGTGCCAGCAGCTTAACCAGCGGGGAGACCCAGTACTTC. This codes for CASSLTSGETQYF.

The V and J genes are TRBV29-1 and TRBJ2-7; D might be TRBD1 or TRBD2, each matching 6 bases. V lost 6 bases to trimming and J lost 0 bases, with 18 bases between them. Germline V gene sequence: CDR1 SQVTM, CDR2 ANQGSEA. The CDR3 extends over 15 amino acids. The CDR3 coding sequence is TGCAGCGTCGCCGGGACGGGGGCGAGCTCCTACGAGCAGTACTTC. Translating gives CSVAGTGASSYEQYF.

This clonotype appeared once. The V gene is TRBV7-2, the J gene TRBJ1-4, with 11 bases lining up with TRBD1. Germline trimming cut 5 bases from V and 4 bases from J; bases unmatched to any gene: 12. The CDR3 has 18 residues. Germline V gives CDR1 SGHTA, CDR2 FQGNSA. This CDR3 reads CASSRTGQGVPDNEKLFF. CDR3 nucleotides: TGTGCCAGCAGCCGAACGGGACAGGGGGTTCCCGATAATGAAAAACTGTTTTTT.

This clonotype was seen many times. CDR3 sequence (DNA): TGTGCCAGCAGCTTAGCCACCCGCTATAGGGCACCAAGCACAGATACGCAGTATTTT. As protein: CASSLATRYRAPSTDTQYF. The chain uses TRBV7-2 and TRBJ2-3; D remains unclear. The CDR3 is 19 residues long. V was pared by 0 bases and J by 0 bases, with 19 bases between. Germline CDR1 and CDR2: SGHTA and FQGNSA.

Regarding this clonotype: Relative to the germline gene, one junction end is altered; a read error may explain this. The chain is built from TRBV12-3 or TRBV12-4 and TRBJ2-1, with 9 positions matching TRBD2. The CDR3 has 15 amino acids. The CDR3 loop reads CTSTGLGLASGEQFF. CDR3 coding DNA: TGTACCAGCACGGGGTTGGGACTAGCTTCGGGTGAGCAGTTCTTC.

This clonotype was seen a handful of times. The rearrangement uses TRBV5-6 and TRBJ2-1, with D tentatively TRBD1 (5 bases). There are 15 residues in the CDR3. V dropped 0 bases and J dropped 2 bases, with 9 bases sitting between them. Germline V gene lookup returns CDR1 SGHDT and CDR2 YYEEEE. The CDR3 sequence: CASSLDGHPYNEQFF. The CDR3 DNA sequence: TGTGCCAGCAGCTTGGATGGACACCCCTACAATGAGCAGTTCTTC.

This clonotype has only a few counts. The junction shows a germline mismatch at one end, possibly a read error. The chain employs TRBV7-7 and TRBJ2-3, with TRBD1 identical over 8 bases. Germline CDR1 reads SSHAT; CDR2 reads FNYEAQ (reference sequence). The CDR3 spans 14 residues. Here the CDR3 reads CASSSGQGVDTQYF. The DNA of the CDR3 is TGTGCTAGCAGCTCTGGACAGGGTGTAGATACGCAGTATTTT.

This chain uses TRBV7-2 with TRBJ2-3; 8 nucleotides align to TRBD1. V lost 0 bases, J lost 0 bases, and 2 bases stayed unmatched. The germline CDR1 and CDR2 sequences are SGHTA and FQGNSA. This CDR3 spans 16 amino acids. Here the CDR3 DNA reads TGTGCCAGCAGCTTAGCCAGGGGGCAGAGCACAGATACGCAGTATTTT. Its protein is CASSLARGQSTDTQYF.

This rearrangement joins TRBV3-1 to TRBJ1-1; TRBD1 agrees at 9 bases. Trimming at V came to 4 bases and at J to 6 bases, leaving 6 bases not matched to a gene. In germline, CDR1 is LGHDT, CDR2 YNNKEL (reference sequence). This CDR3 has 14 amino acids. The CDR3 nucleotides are TGTGCCAGCAGCCTTCGGGACAGGGCTCCTGAAGCTTTCTTT. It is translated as CASSLRDRAPEAFF.

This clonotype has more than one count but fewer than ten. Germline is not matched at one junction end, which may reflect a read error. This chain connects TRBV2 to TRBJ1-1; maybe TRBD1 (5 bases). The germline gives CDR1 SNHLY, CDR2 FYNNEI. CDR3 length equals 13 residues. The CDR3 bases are TGTGCCGGCAGTCGGGACGGAGCCACTGAAGCTTTCTTT. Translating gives CAGSRDGATEAFF.

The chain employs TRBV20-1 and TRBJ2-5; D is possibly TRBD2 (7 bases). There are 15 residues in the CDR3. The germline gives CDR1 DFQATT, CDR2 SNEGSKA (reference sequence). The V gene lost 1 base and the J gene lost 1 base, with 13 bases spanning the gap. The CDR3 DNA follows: TGCAGTGCTAGAGTTCGCGGGGGCCGCCAAGAGACCCAGTACTTC. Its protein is CSARVRGGRQETQYF.

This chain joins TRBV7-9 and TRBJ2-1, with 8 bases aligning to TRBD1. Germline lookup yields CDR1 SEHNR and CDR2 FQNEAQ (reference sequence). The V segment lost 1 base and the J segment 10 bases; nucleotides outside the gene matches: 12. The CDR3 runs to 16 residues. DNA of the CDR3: TGTGCCAGCAGCTTAGTAGGGACAGGTACAACCTACGAGCAGTTCTTC. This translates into CASSLVGTGTTYEQFF.

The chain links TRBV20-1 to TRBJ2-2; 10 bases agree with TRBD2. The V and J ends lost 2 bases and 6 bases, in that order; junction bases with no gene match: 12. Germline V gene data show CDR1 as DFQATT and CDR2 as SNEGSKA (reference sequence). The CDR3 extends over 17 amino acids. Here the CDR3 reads CSARSGGLAGASGELFF. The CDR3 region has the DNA TGCAGTGCTAGAAGCGGGGGTCTAGCGGGAGCCTCCGGGGAGCTGTTTTTT.

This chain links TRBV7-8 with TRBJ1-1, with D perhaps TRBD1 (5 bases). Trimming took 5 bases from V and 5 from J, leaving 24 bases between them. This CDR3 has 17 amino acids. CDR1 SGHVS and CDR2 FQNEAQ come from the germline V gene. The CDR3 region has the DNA TGTGCCAGCAGCCCATGGACATCGGGCGCCCGAGGGACTGAAGCTTTCTTT. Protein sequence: CASSPWTSGARGTEAFF.

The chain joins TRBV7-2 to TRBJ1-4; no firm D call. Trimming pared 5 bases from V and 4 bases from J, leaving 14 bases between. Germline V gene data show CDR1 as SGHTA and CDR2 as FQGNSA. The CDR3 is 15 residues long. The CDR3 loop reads CASSPTGPINEKLFF. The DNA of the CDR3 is TGTGCCAGCAGCCCGACGGGCCCGATTAATGAAAAACTGTTTTTT.

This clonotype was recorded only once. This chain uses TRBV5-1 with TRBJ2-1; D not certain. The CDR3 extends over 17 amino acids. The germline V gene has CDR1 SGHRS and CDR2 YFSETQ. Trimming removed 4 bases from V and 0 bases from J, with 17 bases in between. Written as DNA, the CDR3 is TGCGCCAGCAGCCTCCTGATCGTAGGGCGCTCCTACAATGAGCAGTTCTTC. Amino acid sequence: CASSLLIVGRSYNEQFF.

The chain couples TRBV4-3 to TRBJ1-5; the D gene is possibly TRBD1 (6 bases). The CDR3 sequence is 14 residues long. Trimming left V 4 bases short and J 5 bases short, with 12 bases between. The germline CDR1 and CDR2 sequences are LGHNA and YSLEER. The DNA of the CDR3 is TGCGCCAGCAGCCGAGACAGGACCTATCAGCCCCAGCATTTT. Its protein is CASSRDRTYQPQHF.

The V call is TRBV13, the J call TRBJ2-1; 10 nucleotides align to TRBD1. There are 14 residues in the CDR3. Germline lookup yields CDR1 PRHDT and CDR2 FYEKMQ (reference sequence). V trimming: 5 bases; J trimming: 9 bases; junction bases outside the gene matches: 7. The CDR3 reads CASSLRDRGLEQFF. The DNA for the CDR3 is TGTGCCAGCAGCCTCCGGGACAGGGGACTTGAGCAGTTCTTC.